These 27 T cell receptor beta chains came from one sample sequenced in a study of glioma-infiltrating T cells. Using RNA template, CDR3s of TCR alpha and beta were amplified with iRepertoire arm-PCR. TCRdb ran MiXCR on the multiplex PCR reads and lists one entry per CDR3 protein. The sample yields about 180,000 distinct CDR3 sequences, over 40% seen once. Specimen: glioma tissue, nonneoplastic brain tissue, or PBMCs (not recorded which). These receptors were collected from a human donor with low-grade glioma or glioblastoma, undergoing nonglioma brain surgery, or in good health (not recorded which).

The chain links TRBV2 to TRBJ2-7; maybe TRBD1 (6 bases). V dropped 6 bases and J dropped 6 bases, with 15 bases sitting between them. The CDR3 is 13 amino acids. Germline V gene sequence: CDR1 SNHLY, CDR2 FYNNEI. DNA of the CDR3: TGTGCCAGCAGCGGTCCTACAGGGACCGAGCAGTACTTC. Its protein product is CASSGPTGTEQYF. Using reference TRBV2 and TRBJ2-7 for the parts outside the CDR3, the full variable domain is EPEVTQTPSHQVTQMGQEVILRCVPISNHLYFYWYRQILGQKVEFLVSFYNNEISEKSEIFDDQFSVERPDGSNFTLKIRSTKLEDSAMYFCASSGPTGTEQYFGPGTRLTVT.

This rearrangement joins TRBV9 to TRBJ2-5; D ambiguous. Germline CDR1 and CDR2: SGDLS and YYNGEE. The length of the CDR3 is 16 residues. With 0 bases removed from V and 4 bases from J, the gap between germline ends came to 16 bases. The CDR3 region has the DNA TGTGCCAGCAGCGTAGAGCCCAGTTCTGGAAGAGAGACCCAGTACTTC. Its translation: CASSVEPSSGRETQYF. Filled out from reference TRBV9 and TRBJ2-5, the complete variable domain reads DSGVTQTPKHLITATGQRVTLRCSPRSGDLSVYWYQQSLDQGLQFLIQYYNGEERAKGNILERFSAQQFPDLHSELNLSSLELGDSALYFCASSVEPSSGRETQYFGPGTRLLVL.

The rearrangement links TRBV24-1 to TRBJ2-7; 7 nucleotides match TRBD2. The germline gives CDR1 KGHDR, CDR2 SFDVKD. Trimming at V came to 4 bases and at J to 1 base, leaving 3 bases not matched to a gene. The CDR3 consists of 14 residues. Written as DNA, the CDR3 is TGTGCCACCAGTGACTCTAGCGGTTCCTACGAGCAGTACTTC. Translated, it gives CATSDSSGSYEQYF.

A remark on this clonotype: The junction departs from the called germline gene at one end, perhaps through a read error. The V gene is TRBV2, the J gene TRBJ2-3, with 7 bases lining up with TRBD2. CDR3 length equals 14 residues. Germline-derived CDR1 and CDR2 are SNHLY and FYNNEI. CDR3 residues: CASSEGLSTDTKYF. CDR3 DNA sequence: TGTGCCAGCAGTGAGGGACTAAGCACAGATACGAAGTATTTT.

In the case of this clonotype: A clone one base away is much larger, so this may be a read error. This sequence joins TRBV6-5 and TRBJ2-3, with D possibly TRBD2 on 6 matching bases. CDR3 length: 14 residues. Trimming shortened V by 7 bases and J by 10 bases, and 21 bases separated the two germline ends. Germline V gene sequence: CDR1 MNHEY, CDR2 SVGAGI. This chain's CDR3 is CASTLSGFPSPQYF. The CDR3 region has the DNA TGTGCCAGCACCCTCAGCGGGTTCCCCAGCCCGCAGTATTTT.

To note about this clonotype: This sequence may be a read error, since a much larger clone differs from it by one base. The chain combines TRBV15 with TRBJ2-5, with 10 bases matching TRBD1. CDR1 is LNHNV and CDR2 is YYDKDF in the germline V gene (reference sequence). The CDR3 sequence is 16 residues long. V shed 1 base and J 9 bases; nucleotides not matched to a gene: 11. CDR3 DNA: TGTGCCACCAGCAGAGGTGTCGGGACAGGGGTTGGGCCCCAGTACTTC. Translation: CATSRGVGTGVGPQYF.

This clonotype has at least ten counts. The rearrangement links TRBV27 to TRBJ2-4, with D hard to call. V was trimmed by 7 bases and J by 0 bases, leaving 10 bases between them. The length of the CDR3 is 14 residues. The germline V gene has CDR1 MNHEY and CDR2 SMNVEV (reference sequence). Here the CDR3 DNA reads TGTGCCAGCAAATCAGGAGTAGCCAAAAACATTCAGTACTTC. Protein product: CASKSGVAKNIQYF.

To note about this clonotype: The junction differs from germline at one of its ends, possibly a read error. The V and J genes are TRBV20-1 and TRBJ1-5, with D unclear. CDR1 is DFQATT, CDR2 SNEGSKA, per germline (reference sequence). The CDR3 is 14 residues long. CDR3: CSVRMSGWNQPQHF. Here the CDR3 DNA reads TGCAGTGTTAGAATGTCAGGATGGAATCAGCCCCAGCATTTT.

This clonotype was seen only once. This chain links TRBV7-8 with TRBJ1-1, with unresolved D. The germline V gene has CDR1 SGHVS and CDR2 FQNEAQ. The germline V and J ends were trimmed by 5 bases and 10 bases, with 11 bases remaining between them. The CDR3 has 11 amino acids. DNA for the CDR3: TGTGCCAGCAGCACCGAATCGGTAGCTTTCTTT. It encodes CASSTESVAFF.

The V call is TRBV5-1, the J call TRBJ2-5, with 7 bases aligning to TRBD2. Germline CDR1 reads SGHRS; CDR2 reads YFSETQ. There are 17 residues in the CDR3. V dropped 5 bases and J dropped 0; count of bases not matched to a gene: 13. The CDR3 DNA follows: TGCGCCAGCAGAGTAATGCGAGATAGCGGGTACCAAGAGACCCAGTACTTC. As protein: CASRVMRDSGYQETQYF.

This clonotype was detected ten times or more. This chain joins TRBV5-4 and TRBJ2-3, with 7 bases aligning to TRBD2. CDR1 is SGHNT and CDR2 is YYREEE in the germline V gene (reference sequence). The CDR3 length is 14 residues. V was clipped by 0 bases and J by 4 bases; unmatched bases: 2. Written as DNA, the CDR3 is TGTGCCAGCAGCTTGGAGGCGGGAGCAGATACGCAGTATTTT. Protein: CASSLEAGADTQYF.

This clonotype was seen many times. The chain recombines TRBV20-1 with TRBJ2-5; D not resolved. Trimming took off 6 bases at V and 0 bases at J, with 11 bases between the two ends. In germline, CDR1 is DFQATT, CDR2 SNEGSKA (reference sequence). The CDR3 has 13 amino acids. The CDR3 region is CSARSQHQETQYF. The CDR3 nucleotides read TGCAGTGCCCGATCCCAGCACCAAGAGACCCAGTACTTC.

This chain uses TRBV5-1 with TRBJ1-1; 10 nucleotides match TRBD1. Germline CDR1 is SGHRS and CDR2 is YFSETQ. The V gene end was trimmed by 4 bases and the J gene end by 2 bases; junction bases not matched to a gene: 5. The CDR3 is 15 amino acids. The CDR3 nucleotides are TGCGCCAGCAGCGTTAGACAGGGGGCAAACACTGAAGCTTTCTTT. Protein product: CASSVRQGANTEAFF.

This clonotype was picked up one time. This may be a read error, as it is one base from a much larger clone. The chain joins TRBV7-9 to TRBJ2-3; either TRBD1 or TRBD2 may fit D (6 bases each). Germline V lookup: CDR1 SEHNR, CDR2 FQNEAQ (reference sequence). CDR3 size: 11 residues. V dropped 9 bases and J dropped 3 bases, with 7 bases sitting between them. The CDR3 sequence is CARGGTDTQYF. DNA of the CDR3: TGTGCCAGAGGGGGGACAGATACGCAGTATTTT.

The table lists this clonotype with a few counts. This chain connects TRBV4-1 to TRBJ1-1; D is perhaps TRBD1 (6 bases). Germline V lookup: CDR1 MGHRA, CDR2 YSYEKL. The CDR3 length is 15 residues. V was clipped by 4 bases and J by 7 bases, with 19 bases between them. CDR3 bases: TGCGCCAGCAGCCCCGGGGGGGGGCGATATGGTGAAGCTTTCTTT. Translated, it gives CASSPGGGRYGEAFF.

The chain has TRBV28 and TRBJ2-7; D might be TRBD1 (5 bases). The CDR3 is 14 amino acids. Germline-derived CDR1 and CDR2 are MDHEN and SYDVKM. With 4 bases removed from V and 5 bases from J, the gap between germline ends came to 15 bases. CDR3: CASSSLQGLDEQYF. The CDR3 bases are TGTGCCAGCAGTTCCCTCCAGGGTTTGGACGAGCAGTACTTC.

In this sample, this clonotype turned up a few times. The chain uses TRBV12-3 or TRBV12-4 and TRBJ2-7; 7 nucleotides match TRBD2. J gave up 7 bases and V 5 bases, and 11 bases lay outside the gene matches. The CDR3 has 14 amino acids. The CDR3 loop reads CASSVLGLVGEQYF. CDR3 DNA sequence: TGTGCCAGCAGTGTCCTCGGACTAGTAGGAGAGCAGTACTTC.

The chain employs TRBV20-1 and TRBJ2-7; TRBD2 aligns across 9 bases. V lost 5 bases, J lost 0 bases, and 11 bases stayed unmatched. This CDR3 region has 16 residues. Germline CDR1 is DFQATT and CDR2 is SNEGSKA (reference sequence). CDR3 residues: CSAATAGGFSSYEQYF. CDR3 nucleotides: TGCAGTGCTGCCACAGCGGGGGGCTTTAGCTCCTACGAGCAGTACTTC.

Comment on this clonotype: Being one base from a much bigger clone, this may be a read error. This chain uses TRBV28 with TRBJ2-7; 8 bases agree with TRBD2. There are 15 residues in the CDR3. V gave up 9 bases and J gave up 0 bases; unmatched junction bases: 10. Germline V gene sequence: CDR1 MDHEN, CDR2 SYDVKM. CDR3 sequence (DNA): TGTGCCAGGAGTGATCTAGCGGGTCCCTCCTACGAGCAGTACTTC. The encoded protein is CARSDLAGPSYEQYF.

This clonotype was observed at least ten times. CDR3 nucleotides: TGTGCCAGCAGCTTAGGTGGTACTAGCGGGAGGGTTGAGCAGTTCTTC. Translation: CASSLGGTSGRVEQFF. V and J are TRBV7-3 and TRBJ2-1; 13 bases align to TRBD2. The CDR3 has 16 amino acids. Germline CDR1 is SGHTA and CDR2 is FQGTGA. V shed 2 bases and J 9 bases; nucleotides not matched to a gene: 7.

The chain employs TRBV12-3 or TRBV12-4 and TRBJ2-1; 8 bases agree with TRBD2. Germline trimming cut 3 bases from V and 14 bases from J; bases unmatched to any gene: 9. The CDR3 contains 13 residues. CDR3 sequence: CASSLGPGGGEFF. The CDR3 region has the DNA TGTGCCAGCAGTTTGGGGCCCGGGGGGGGGGAGTTCTTC.

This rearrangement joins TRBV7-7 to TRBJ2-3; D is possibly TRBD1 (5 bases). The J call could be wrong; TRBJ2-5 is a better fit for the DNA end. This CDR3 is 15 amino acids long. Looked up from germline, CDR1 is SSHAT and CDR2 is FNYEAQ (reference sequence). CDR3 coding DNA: TGTGCCAGCTCATTACTATCAGGGAAGCGAGAGACCCAGTACTTC. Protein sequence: CASSLLSGKRETQYF.

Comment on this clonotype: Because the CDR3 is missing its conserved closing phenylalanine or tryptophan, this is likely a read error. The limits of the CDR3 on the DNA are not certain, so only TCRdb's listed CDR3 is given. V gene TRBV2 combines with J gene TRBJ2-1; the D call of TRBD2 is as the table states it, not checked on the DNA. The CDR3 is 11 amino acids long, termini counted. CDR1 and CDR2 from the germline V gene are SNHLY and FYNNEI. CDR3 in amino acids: CASRESGRRIL.

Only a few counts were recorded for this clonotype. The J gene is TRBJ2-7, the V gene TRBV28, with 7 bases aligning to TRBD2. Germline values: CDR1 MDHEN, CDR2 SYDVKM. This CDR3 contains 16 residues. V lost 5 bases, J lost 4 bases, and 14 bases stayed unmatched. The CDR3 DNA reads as TGTGCCAGCAGTCTAGAGTCGGGCGGGAGTTTTTACGAGCAGTACTTC. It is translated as CASSLESGGSFYEQYF.

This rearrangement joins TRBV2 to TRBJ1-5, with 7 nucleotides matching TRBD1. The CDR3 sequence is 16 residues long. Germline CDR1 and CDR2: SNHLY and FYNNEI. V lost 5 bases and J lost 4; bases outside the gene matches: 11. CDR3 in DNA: TGTGCCAGCAGTACAGAAGGGGGCCTTCCTAATCAGCCCCAGCATTTT. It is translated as CASSTEGGLPNQPQHF.

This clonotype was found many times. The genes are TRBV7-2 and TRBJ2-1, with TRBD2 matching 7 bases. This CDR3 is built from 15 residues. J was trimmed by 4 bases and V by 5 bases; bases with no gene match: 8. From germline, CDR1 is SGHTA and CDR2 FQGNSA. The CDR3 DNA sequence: TGTGCCAGCAGCGAAGGACTAGTTGTTTACAATGAGCAGTTCTTC. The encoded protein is CASSEGLVVYNEQFF.

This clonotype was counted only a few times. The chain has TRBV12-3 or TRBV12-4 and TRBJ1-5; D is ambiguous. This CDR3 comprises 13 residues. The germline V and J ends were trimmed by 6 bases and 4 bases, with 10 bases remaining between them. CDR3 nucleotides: TGTGCCAGCAGATCGGGTGGAAATCAGCCCCAGCATTTT. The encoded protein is CASRSGGNQPQHF.